One sample yielded the 26 T cell receptor beta chains listed below, sequenced in a study of T cell repertoires in cytomegalovirus infection. TCRdb re-called the reads with MiXCR, one entry per CDR3 protein. The repertoire consists of around 440,000 distinct CDR3 sequences, with about 10% occurring once and the leading ten covering 10% to 13%. The sequenced sample was PBMCs. All receptors derive from a human donor in good health (CMV status not recorded). Some clones in this sample may be carry-over from other donors' samples.

The rearrangement uses TRBV20-1 and TRBJ2-1; 9 bases fit TRBD1. Germline-derived CDR1 and CDR2 are DFQATT and SNEGSKA (reference sequence). The CDR3 is 11 residues long. The CDR3 DNA reads as TGCAGGACAGGGGGAGTCAATGAGCAGTTCTTC. Amino acid sequence: CRTGGVNEQFF.

This clonotype was seen repeatedly, ten times or more. V usage is TRBV28 and J usage is TRBJ1-5, with D tentatively TRBD1 (5 bases). Trimming left V 1 base short and J 1 base short, with 14 bases between. There are 17 residues in the CDR3. In germline, CDR1 is MDHEN, CDR2 SYDVKM. The CDR3, as DNA: TGTGCCAGCAGTTTATCGGGGCAGATCGCCAGCAATCAGCCCCAGCATTTT. The encoded protein is CASSLSGQIASNQPQHF.

Many counts were recorded for this clonotype. The chain uses TRBV18 and TRBJ1-4, with D perhaps TRBD1 (5 bases). V lost 3 bases and J lost 0, with 20 bases in between. CDR3 size: 19 residues. Germline loops: CDR1 KGHSH, CDR2 LQKENI. Written as DNA, the CDR3 is TGTGCCAGCTCACCGGCGGCGGTCGGGGGTGGCGCAACTAATGAAAAACTGTTTTTT. As protein: CASSPAAVGGGATNEKLFF.

This clonotype was counted ten times or more. The genes are TRBV7-7 and TRBJ2-7; D may be TRBD1 (6 bases). The CDR3 consists of 14 residues. Germline CDR1 SSHAT, CDR2 FNYEAQ (reference sequence). With 5 bases removed from V and 8 bases from J, the gap between germline ends came to 19 bases. CDR3 protein: CASSLGAGAFKQYF. The CDR3 DNA reads as TGTGCCAGCAGCCTAGGCGCAGGGGCATTCAAGCAGTACTTC.

This clonotype was detected only a few times. The rearrangement uses TRBV14 and TRBJ2-7; no clear D gene. The CDR3 is 15 amino acids. V lost 0 bases, J lost 0 bases, and 9 bases lay in between. Germline loops: CDR1 SGHDN, CDR2 FVKESK. CDR3 region: CASSQENVGSYEQYF. The CDR3 coding sequence is TGTGCCAGCAGCCAAGAAAATGTAGGCTCCTACGAGCAGTACTTC.

This clonotype was detected a few times. This chain connects TRBV10-3 to TRBJ1-2, with D perhaps TRBD1 (5 bases). The CDR3 length is 13 residues. Germline V gives CDR1 ENHRY, CDR2 SYGVKD. Trimming pared 3 bases from V and 2 bases from J, leaving 7 bases between. The CDR3 is CAISDGGNYGYTF. The CDR3 bases are TGTGCCATCAGTGATGGGGGGAACTATGGCTACACCTTC.

This sequence joins TRBV27 and TRBJ2-7; possible D gene TRBD1, 6 bases. Per germline, CDR1 MNHEY and CDR2 SMNVEV (reference sequence). The CDR3 loop spans 12 amino acids. Trimming stripped 8 bases from V and 3 bases from J, with 11 bases between. As DNA, the CDR3 is TGTGCCAGCTCGGACAGCTTCTACGAGCAGTACTTC. Protein sequence: CASSDSFYEQYF.

This clonotype has a count of ten or more. V gene TRBV10-3 combines with J gene TRBJ1-4; D not certain. Per germline, CDR1 ENHRY and CDR2 SYGVKD. The V and J ends lost 4 bases and 4 bases respectively, with 13 bases between them. CDR3 length: 15 residues. CDR3 nucleotides: TGTGCCATCAGTGGAGGCCCGGGAATTAATGAAAAACTGTTTTTT. Translating gives CAISGGPGINEKLFF.

This clonotype was recorded many times. The rearrangement links TRBV20-1 to TRBJ1-5; D is possibly TRBD1 (6 bases). CDR1 is DFQATT and CDR2 is SNEGSKA in the germline V gene (reference sequence). CDR3 length: 13 residues. The V and J ends lost 5 bases and 5 bases respectively, with 13 bases between them. The CDR3 bases are TGCAGTGCTCGTCGGGGGCGGGATCAGCCCCAGCATTTT. This translates into CSARRGRDQPQHF.

This clonotype occurred many times. The V and J genes are TRBV19 and TRBJ1-1; no clear D. The CDR3 has 12 residues. Trimming cost V 8 bases and J 3 bases, with 10 bases left between them. From germline, CDR1 is LNHDA and CDR2 SQIVND (reference sequence). The CDR3 DNA is TGTGCCAGTGGCCTCGGGGACACTGAAGCTTTCTTT. It encodes CASGLGDTEAFF.

The chain recombines TRBV29-1 with TRBJ2-5; D not certain. Looked up from germline, CDR1 is SQVTM and CDR2 is ANQGSEA. This CDR3 is 12 amino acids long. DNA for the CDR3: TGCGTCACAGAAGGGTTGGGGGAGACCCAGTACTTC. This translates into CVTEGLGETQYF.

This clonotype was seen more than once but under ten times. The CDR3 is CASSRGGSSYNSPLHF. The CDR3, as DNA: TGCGCCAGCAGCCGAGGGGGGAGCTCCTATAATTCACCCCTCCACTTT. This sequence joins TRBV5-1 and TRBJ1-6; tentatively, D is TRBD1 (6 bases). This CDR3 is 16 amino acids long. The V and J ends lost 4 bases and 0 bases respectively, with 11 bases between them. CDR1 SGHRS and CDR2 YFSETQ come from the germline V gene.

This clonotype was found many times. The chain uses TRBV2 and TRBJ2-7; D call uncertain. Germline V gives CDR1 SNHLY, CDR2 FYNNEI. Trimming took off 4 bases at V and 6 bases at J, with 7 bases between the two ends. This CDR3 comprises 11 residues. The CDR3 loop reads CASSGRVEQYF. The CDR3 nucleotides read TGTGCCAGCAGTGGACGGGTCGAGCAGTACTTC.

This clonotype was detected only a few times. The rearrangement links TRBV27 to TRBJ2-7; 8 positions match TRBD2. V dropped 5 bases and J dropped 6; count of bases not matched to a gene: 6. From germline, CDR1 is MNHEY and CDR2 SMNVEV (reference sequence). The CDR3 has 13 residues. CDR3 loop: CASSVGLVSEQYF. The CDR3, as DNA: TGTGCCAGCAGTGTGGGACTAGTTTCCGAGCAGTACTTC.

In its sample, this clonotype was seen many times. CDR3 sequence reads: CASSQDPDGWNEQFF. The CDR3 DNA reads as TGCGCCAGCAGCCAAGATCCCGACGGGTGGAATGAGCAGTTCTTC. V usage is TRBV4-1 and J usage is TRBJ2-1, with D uncertain. CDR3 length: 15 amino acids. V shed 0 bases and J shed 7 bases, with 13 bases lying between them. CDR1 and CDR2 from the germline V gene are MGHRA and YSYEKL.

Many counts were recorded for this clonotype. The gene calls are TRBV11-2 and TRBJ2-3; a possible D gene is TRBD2 (6 bases). With 0 bases removed from V and 2 bases from J, the gap between germline ends came to 9 bases. Germline CDR1 SGHAT, CDR2 FQNNGV. The CDR3 consists of 15 residues. CDR3: CASSLEGGPTDTQYF. The CDR3 bases are TGTGCCAGCAGCTTAGAAGGAGGGCCCACAGATACGCAGTATTTT.

This clonotype was counted ten times or more. The genes are TRBV19 and TRBJ2-2; tentatively, D is TRBD1 or TRBD2 (7 bases each). The V and J ends lost 7 bases and 0 bases respectively, with 18 bases between them. The germline CDR1 and CDR2 sequences are LNHDA and SQIVND (reference sequence). The CDR3 extends over 17 amino acids. The CDR3 reads CASKGGDRFANTGELFF. The CDR3 DNA reads TGTGCCAGTAAGGGAGGGGACAGATTTGCGAACACCGGGGAGCTGTTTTTT.

This clonotype has at least ten counts. J is TRBJ2-3 and V is TRBV12-3 or TRBV12-4; 9 bases match TRBD1. This CDR3 is 15 amino acids long. Trimming took 6 bases from V and 1 from J; bases not matched to a gene: 5. In nucleotides, the CDR3 is TGTGCCAGCAGAAACAGGGGGCTACGCACAGATACGCAGTATTTT. Translating it yields CASRNRGLRTDTQYF.

This clonotype was seen ten or more times. V usage is TRBV20-1 and J usage is TRBJ1-6, with D possibly matching TRBD1 (6 bases). Trimming took off 6 bases at V and 4 bases at J, with 16 bases between the two ends. The CDR3 consists of 15 residues. The germline CDR1 and CDR2 sequences are DFQATT and SNEGSKA (reference sequence). The CDR3 reads CSALGGGTYNSPLHF. In DNA form, the CDR3 reads TGCAGTGCCCTCGGGGGAGGGACATATAATTCACCCCTCCACTTT.

This clonotype was counted only a few times. The rearrangement joins TRBV5-5 to TRBJ2-1; 9 nucleotides match TRBD1. V was clipped by 1 base and J by 8 bases; unmatched bases: 10. Germline CDR1 SGHKS, CDR2 YYEKEE (reference sequence). The CDR3 is 16 amino acids. In DNA, the CDR3 is TGTGCCAGCAGCTTGAGGGCGAGACAGGGGGAGTATGAGCAGTTCTTC. Translating it yields CASSLRARQGEYEQFF.

There are many counts of this clonotype. The chain couples TRBV10-3 to TRBJ2-2; no clear D gene. The CDR3 consists of 15 residues. CDR1 and CDR2 from the germline V gene are ENHRY and SYGVKD. Deletions cut 10 bases from V and 0 bases from J, with 15 bases between. DNA of the CDR3: TGTGCCACGGGTTTACTGGAGTCGAACACCGGGGAGCTGTTTTTT. It specifies CATGLLESNTGELFF.

This clonotype was seen a few times. This chain links TRBV6-5 with TRBJ1-1; D is ambiguous. This CDR3 contains 13 residues. Germline V gene lookup returns CDR1 MNHEY and CDR2 SVGAGI. Trimming pared 0 bases from V and 5 bases from J, leaving 7 bases between. The chain's CDR3 is CASSYSRDTEAFF. In nucleotides, the CDR3 is TGTGCCAGCAGTTACTCTAGGGATACTGAAGCTTTCTTT.

This clonotype was counted many times. This rearrangement joins TRBV4-1 to TRBJ1-1, with TRBD1 as a possible D gene (6 bases). The V gene lost 3 bases and the J gene lost 5 bases, with 16 bases spanning the gap. The germline gives CDR1 MGHRA, CDR2 YSYEKL. The CDR3 totals 15 residues. CDR3 DNA sequence: TGCGCCAGCAGCCATCCCAGTCGGGGGCGGACTGAAGCTTTCTTT. It specifies CASSHPSRGRTEAFF.

This clonotype was seen repeatedly, ten times or more. The CDR3 is CASSPVLNEQFF. CDR3 DNA sequence: TGTGCCAGCAGCCCTGTCCTAAATGAGCAGTTCTTC. V gene TRBV7-9 combines with J gene TRBJ2-1, with D unresolved. Germline lookup yields CDR1 SEHNR and CDR2 FQNEAQ (reference sequence). Trimming stripped 5 bases from V and 7 bases from J, with 9 bases between. The CDR3 extends over 12 amino acids.

The chain employs TRBV29-1 and TRBJ2-5, with 7 bases aligning to TRBD1. The V segment lost 7 bases and the J segment 2 bases; nucleotides outside the gene matches: 10. This CDR3 has 14 residues. Germline V gene lookup returns CDR1 SQVTM and CDR2 ANQGSEA. The chain's CDR3 is CSAASPGQQETQYF. The CDR3 region has the DNA TGCAGCGCCGCTTCCCCGGGACAGCAAGAGACCCAGTACTTC.

The chain recombines TRBV19 with TRBJ2-7; the match to TRBD1 covers 9 bases. The germline CDR1 and CDR2 sequences are LNHDA and SQIVND (reference sequence). Unmatched junction bases numbered 4, after V lost 5 bases and J lost 5 bases. The CDR3 is 13 residues long. The CDR3 protein is CASSPRDRDEQYF. CDR3 in DNA: TGTGCCAGTAGTCCACGGGACAGGGACGAGCAGTACTTC.